These 16 T cell receptor beta chains were all obtained from the same sample, sequenced in a study of T cells after yellow fever vaccination. TCRdb re-called the 5' RACE reads with MiXCR, one entry per CDR3 protein. Among approximately 250,000 distinct CDR3 sequences listed, 5.2% were seen once. This specimen consisted of CD4+ T cells sorted from PBMCs, obtained on the day of the yellow fever booster vaccination. The receptors stem from a man between 18 and 29 years old who received the YFV17D yellow fever vaccine.

The sample holds a few counts of this clonotype. This chain joins TRBV4-2 and TRBJ2-3; the match to TRBD2 covers 8 bases. Trimming removed 0 bases from V and 3 bases from J; junction bases left unmatched: 11. In germline, CDR1 is LGHNA, CDR2 YNFKEQ. The CDR3 is 18 amino acids. This CDR3 is CASSQDPQAGAATDTQYF. The CDR3 DNA is TGTGCCAGCAGCCAAGACCCTCAAGCGGGGGCAGCGACAGATACGCAGTATTTT.

The sample holds many counts of this clonotype. The rearrangement uses TRBV27 and TRBJ2-7, with D maybe TRBD2 (6 bases). CDR3 length: 15 residues. The germline V and J ends were trimmed by 6 bases and 3 bases, with 18 bases remaining between them. Germline CDR1 is MNHEY and CDR2 is SMNVEV (reference sequence). The CDR3 DNA reads TGTGCCAGCAGGGGGATTCGGGGGACCTTCTACGAGCAGTACGTC. Translated, it gives CASRGIRGTFYEQYV.

This clonotype occurred a few times. This chain connects TRBV7-9 to TRBJ2-1, with 11 bases aligning to TRBD2. The V segment lost 1 base and the J segment 0 bases; nucleotides outside the gene matches: 11. This CDR3 region has 20 residues. Germline lookup yields CDR1 SEHNR and CDR2 FQNEAQ (reference sequence). DNA of the CDR3: TGTGCCAGCAGCTTAGGGTTGTCTAGCGGGGGGTCAAGCTCCTACAATGAGCAGTTCTTC. It encodes CASSLGLSSGGSSSYNEQFF.

This clonotype occurred many times. The chain uses TRBV4-2 and TRBJ2-7, with TRBD1 identical over 7 bases. V shed 1 base, J shed 3 bases, and the junction held 3 bases outside the gene matches. In germline, CDR1 is LGHNA, CDR2 YNFKEQ. This CDR3 comprises 14 residues. The CDR3 coding sequence is TGTGCCAGCAGCCAAGGACAGGGTTTCTACGAGCAGTACTTC. It yields the protein CASSQGQGFYEQYF.

The CDR3 region is CSARRKRTTGNEQFF. The CDR3 coding sequence is TGCAGTGCTAGGAGGAAAAGGACGACCGGGAATGAGCAGTTCTTC. The chain uses TRBV20-1 and TRBJ2-1; D unresolved. Trimming stripped 3 bases from V and 7 bases from J, with 19 bases between. Germline V gives CDR1 DFQATT, CDR2 SNEGSKA (reference sequence). This CDR3 is built from 15 residues.

This clonotype has just a few counts. The chain links TRBV3-1 to TRBJ1-2; 8 nucleotides agree with TRBD1. V shed 3 bases and J 7 bases; nucleotides not matched to a gene: 7. Germline CDR1 reads LGHDT; CDR2 reads YNNKEL (reference sequence). The CDR3 has 14 residues. CDR3 in DNA: TGTGCCAGCAGCCAGAGGACAGGGAATGGTGGCTACACCTTC. Protein product: CASSQRTGNGGYTF. Filled out from reference TRBV3-1 and TRBJ1-2, the complete variable domain reads DTAVSQTPKYLVTQMGNDKSIKCEQNLGHDTMYWYKQDSKKFLKIMFSYNNKELIINETVPNRFSPKSPDKAHLNLHINSLELGDSAVYFCASSQRTGNGGYTFGSGTRLTVV.

This clonotype was detected only a few times. CDR3 protein: CASSPLGVWDKLFF. CDR3 DNA sequence: TGTGCCAGCAGCCCCTTAGGGGTATGGGATAAACTGTTTTTT. This chain links TRBV7-2 with TRBJ1-4; possible D gene TRBD1, 5 bases. V lost 5 bases and J lost 11, with 18 bases in between. Germline CDR1 reads SGHTA; CDR2 reads FQGNSA. The CDR3 is 14 amino acids.

In its sample, this clonotype was seen many times. The J gene is TRBJ1-2, the V gene TRBV20-1; maybe TRBD1 (5 bases). Trimming cost V 6 bases and J 8 bases, with 16 bases left between them. The CDR3 covers 12 residues. Germline values: CDR1 DFQATT, CDR2 SNEGSKA (reference sequence). CDR3 residues: CSAHPQGVGYTF. The CDR3 nucleotides are TGCAGTGCCCACCCCCAGGGAGTCGGCTACACCTTC.

This clonotype was seen more than once but under ten times. V gene TRBV30 combines with J gene TRBJ2-3; 8 bases match TRBD1. CDR3 size: 14 residues. The ends lost 3 bases at V and 4 bases at J; junction bases unmatched: 6. Germline V gene lookup returns CDR1 GTSNPN and CDR2 SVGIG (reference sequence). The CDR3 is CAWSRLQGADTQYF. The CDR3 DNA is TGTGCCTGGAGCCGGCTACAGGGGGCAGATACGCAGTATTTT.

This clonotype has at least ten counts. This rearrangement joins TRBV2 to TRBJ1-1; D is possibly TRBD1 (5 bases). Germline V gene sequence: CDR1 SNHLY, CDR2 FYNNEI. Deletions cut 5 bases from V and 2 bases from J, with 6 bases between. CDR3 length equals 12 residues. The CDR3 spells CASSTGNTEAFF. The DNA for the CDR3 is TGTGCCAGCAGTACAGGTAACACTGAAGCTTTCTTT.

The J gene is TRBJ2-3, the V gene TRBV28, with a possible D match to TRBD1 (5 bases). Germline CDR1 reads MDHEN; CDR2 reads SYDVKM. The CDR3 contains 15 residues. The V and J ends lost 4 bases and 0 bases respectively, with 11 bases between them. As DNA, the CDR3 is TGTGCCAGCAGTTCATGGACAACTAGCACAGATACGCAGTATTTT. Amino acids: CASSSWTTSTDTQYF.

This clonotype occurred a few times. V usage is TRBV7-7 and J usage is TRBJ2-3, with 10 bases fitting TRBD2. From germline, CDR1 is SSHAT and CDR2 FNYEAQ (reference sequence). The CDR3 covers 16 residues. V shed 3 bases, J shed 5 bases, and the junction held 8 bases outside the gene matches. The CDR3 sequence: CASSLGSGGAIDTQYF. CDR3 coding DNA: TGTGCCAGCAGCTTGGGAAGCGGGGGGGCCATAGATACGCAGTATTTT.

This rearrangement joins TRBV7-7 to TRBJ2-2; 8 nucleotides align to TRBD2. Germline lookup yields CDR1 SSHAT and CDR2 FNYEAQ (reference sequence). The CDR3 is 15 amino acids. The trim removed 5 bases at V and 11 bases at J, leaving 13 bases unmatched. CDR3 residues: CASSPRVAGPTELFF. DNA for the CDR3: TGTGCCAGCAGCCCCCGAGTAGCGGGGCCCACCGAGCTGTTTTTT.

Many counts were recorded for this clonotype. This chain connects TRBV29-1 to TRBJ2-7, with D possibly matching TRBD1 (6 bases). From germline, CDR1 is SQVTM and CDR2 ANQGSEA. Trimming removed 4 bases from V and 0 bases from J, with 7 bases in between. The CDR3 has 12 amino acids. The DNA of the CDR3 is TGCAGCGTTGGGGACAACTCCTACGAGCAGTACTTC. Translated: CSVGDNSYEQYF.

In this sample, this clonotype turned up many times. The V and J genes are TRBV29-1 and TRBJ2-4; D remains unclear. The CDR3 loop spans 13 amino acids. V was pared by 6 bases and J by 0 bases, with 9 bases between. Germline-derived CDR1 and CDR2 are SQVTM and ANQGSEA. CDR3 DNA: TGCAGCGTGTGGGGTCTAGCCAAAAACATTCAGTACTTC. It translates to CSVWGLAKNIQYF.

This clonotype was observed many times. J is TRBJ2-2 and V is TRBV19, with TRBD2 as a possible D gene (6 bases). This CDR3 spans 16 amino acids. In germline, CDR1 is LNHDA, CDR2 SQIVND (reference sequence). Trimming took 6 bases from V and 4 from J, leaving 18 bases between them. CDR3 nucleotides: TGTGCCAGTAGGGTCCTAGGGCGACTAGGCACCGGGGAGCTGTTTTTT. It codes for CASRVLGRLGTGELFF. Drawing the rest from reference TRBV19 and TRBJ2-2, the complete variable domain is DGGITQSPKYLFRKEGQNVTLSCEQNLNHDAMYWYRQDPGQGLRLIYYSQIVNDFQKGDIAEGYSVSREKKESFPLTVTSAQKNPTAFYLCASRVLGRLGTGELFFGEGSRLTVL.